Only a few counts were recorded for the clone carrying this T cell receptor beta chain. Its antigen remains unknown. The sample is drawn from a study of cytomegalovirus exposure and HLA in healthy donors. Study-level findings and limits: Reports described diagnosis of cytomegalovirus status by the classifier as highly specific and sensitive.

The PCR ran on 60 Vbeta and 13 Jbeta primers. The assay was immunoSEQ multiplex PCR, and TCRdb's table has in-frame clones only and misses some. The profile shows approximately 90,000 clones, 85% of them singletons. The CDR3 has 12 amino acids. Trimming at V came to 9 bases and at J to 5 bases, leaving 5 bases not matched to a gene. CDR1 and CDR2 (germline): MNHEY, SVGAGI. V gene TRBV6-5 combines with J gene TRBJ1-1, with TRBD1 identical over 8 bases. The material sequenced was PBMCs. The sequence came from a man between 35 and 55 years old in good health and CMV-seropositive. The CDR3 bases are TGTGCCAGTCGGGACAGGTTGACTGAAGCTTTCTTT. This encodes CASRDRLTEAFF.